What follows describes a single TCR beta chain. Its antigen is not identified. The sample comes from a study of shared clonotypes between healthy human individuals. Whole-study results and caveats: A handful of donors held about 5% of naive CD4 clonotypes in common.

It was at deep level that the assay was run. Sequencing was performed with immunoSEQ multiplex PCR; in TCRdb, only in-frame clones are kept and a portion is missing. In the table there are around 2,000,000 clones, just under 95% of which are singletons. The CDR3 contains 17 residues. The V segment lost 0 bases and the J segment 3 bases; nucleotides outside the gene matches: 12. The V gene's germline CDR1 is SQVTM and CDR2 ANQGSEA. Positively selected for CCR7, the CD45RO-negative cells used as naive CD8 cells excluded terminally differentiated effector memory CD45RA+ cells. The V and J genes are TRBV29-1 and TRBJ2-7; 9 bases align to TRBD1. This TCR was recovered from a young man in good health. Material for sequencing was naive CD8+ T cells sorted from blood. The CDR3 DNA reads TGCAGCGTTGAAGAGGATACACCAACAGGGGGCTTCTACGAGCAGTACTTC. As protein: CSVEEDTPTGGFYEQYF.